The rows below give T cell receptor beta chains drawn from one sample of a study of human thymus T cells. Assay used: immunoSEQ multiplex PCR; TCRdb lists only in-frame clones, some missing. The sample shows about 78,000 clones, around 96% of them seen only once. Material: thymus tissue. The receptors originated from a boy less than two years old with a congenital heart defect but otherwise immunologically healthy. Both conserved end residues are part of each CDR3. A D gene is named only where the DNA matches it firmly. A clone size is listed for some rows: how often the clone was seen (once, few, many), or a class if it is expanded.

J	V	D	size	CDR3	DNA
TRBJ1-1	TRBV4-2	TRBD1	.	CASSLRRDRDTTEAFF	TGTGCCAGCAGCCTGCGCCGGGACAGGGACACCACTGAAGCTTTCTTT
TRBJ1-4	TRBV7-6	TRBD1	.	CASSLDLETDRDRMDEKLFF	TGTGCCAGCAGCTTAGATCTGGAGACCGACCGGGACAGGATGGATGAAAAACTGTTTTTT
TRBJ2-1	TRBV14	.	.	CASSHRVGGYNEQFF	TGTGCCAGCAGCCACCGGGTGGGGGGATACAATGAGCAGTTCTTC
TRBJ2-3	TRBV7-7	TRBD2	.	CASSLGPQRGATDTQYF	TGTGCCAGCAGCTTGGGGCCCCAGCGGGGGGCCACAGATACGCAGTATTTT
TRBJ2-6	TRBV4-2	.	.	CASSQGGSSGANVLTF	TGTGCCAGCAGCCAAGGGGGGTCCTCTGGGGCCAACGTCCTGACTTTC
TRBJ1-1	TRBV7-9	TRBD1	.	CASSLPRTGSVTEAFF	TGTGCCAGCAGCTTACCTCGGACAGGGTCGGTTACTGAAGCTTTCTTT
TRBJ1-4	TRBV7-2	.	.	CASSLAPLFNEKLFF	TGTGCCAGCAGCTTAGCGCCGCTTTTCAATGAAAAACTGTTTTTT
TRBJ1-2	TRBV9	TRBD1	.	CASSPTDRGPNYGYTF	TGTGCCAGCAGCCCCACCGACAGGGGCCCAAACTATGGCTACACCTTC
TRBJ1-2	TRBV5-4	.	.	CASSYWPWSRYYGYTF	TGTGCCAGCAGCTATTGGCCTTGGTCGAGGTACTATGGCTACACCTTC
TRBJ2-5	TRBV7-8	TRBD2	.	CASSLPTYVGGPETQYF	TGTGCCAGCAGCTTACCGACTTATGTGGGAGGGCCGGAGACCCAGTACTTC
TRBJ2-1	TRBV5-4	.	.	CASSELAGPTQLYNEQFF	TGTGCCAGCAGTGAATTGGCGGGACCTACTCAGCTCTACAATGAGCAGTTCTTC
TRBJ2-5	TRBV14	TRBD2	.	CASSQELIAGIGETQYF	TGTGCCAGCAGCCAAGAGTTAATAGCGGGGATCGGAGAGACCCAGTACTTC
TRBJ1-2	TRBV10-3	TRBD1	.	CAISRTGTYGYTF	TGTGCCATCAGCCGGACAGGGACCTATGGCTACACCTTC
TRBJ2-7	TRBV5-4	.	.	CASSSERDRNHEQYF	TGTGCCAGCAGCTCCGAACGAGACAGGAACCACGAGCAGTACTTC
TRBJ2-5	TRBV28	TRBD2	.	CASRLRLAGETQYF	TGTGCCAGCAGGCTTAGACTAGCCGGGGAGACCCAGTACTTC
TRBJ2-7	TRBV7-2	TRBD2	once	CASSLVGLAGTYEQYF	TGTGCCAGCAGCTTAGTAGGACTAGCGGGGACCTACGAGCAGTACTTC
TRBJ1-5	TRBV7-2	TRBD1	.	CASSFSGGSQPQHF	TGTGCCAGCAGCTTTTCAGGGGGCAGTCAGCCCCAGCATTTT
TRBJ2-1	TRBV14	.	.	CASSQPGRLTPHDHNEQFF	TGTGCCAGCAGCCAGCCGGGCCGCCTGACTCCTCATGACCACAATGAGCAGTTCTTC
TRBJ2-3	TRBV28	.	.	CASSSSYTQYF	TGTGCCAGCAGTTCATCGTATACGCAGTATTTT
TRBJ2-7	TRBV5-4	.	once	CASSMTPGPGAYEQYF	TGTGCCAGCAGCATGACTCCGGGACCGGGGGCCTACGAGCAGTACTTC
TRBJ2-5	TRBV2	TRBD2	.	CASSGGGQETQYF	TGTGCCAGCAGTGGGGGGGGACAAGAGACCCAGTACTTC
TRBJ1-4	TRBV11-3	.	.	CASSFARREANEKLFF	TGTGCCAGCAGCTTCGCCCGACGGGAAGCTAATGAAAAACTGTTTTTT
TRBJ1-5	TRBV19	TRBD1	.	CASSFLQGSQPQHF	TGTGCCAGTAGTTTTCTACAGGGGAGCCAGCCCCAGCATTTT
TRBJ2-6	TRBV19	TRBD1	.	CASSTIRDRVRTGANVLTF	TGTGCCAGTAGTACTATCCGGGACAGGGTGAGGACTGGGGCCAACGTCCTGACTTTC
TRBJ1-2	TRBV7-9	TRBD1	.	CASSFRRQGNYGYTF	TGTGCCAGCAGCTTCAGGAGACAGGGGAACTATGGCTACACCTTC
TRBJ2-5	TRBV28	TRBD1	once	CASSLPGQPETQYF	TGTGCCAGCAGTTTACCGGGACAGCCAGAGACCCAGTACTTC
TRBJ2-7	TRBV7-2	.	few	CASSLERSGYEQYF	TGTGCCAGCAGCTTAGAGCGGTCGGGCTACGAGCAGTACTTC
TRBJ2-7	TRBV6-5	TRBD2	.	CASRKGLADSYEQYF	TGTGCCAGCAGAAAGGGACTAGCGGACTCCTACGAGCAGTACTTC
TRBJ1-2	TRBV5-1	TRBD1	.	CASSTGFSDRGPYGYTF	TGCGCCAGCAGCACGGGGTTTAGTGACAGGGGGCCCTATGGCTACACCTTC
TRBJ2-5	TRBV7-2	TRBD2	.	CASSFRAGGLLVETQYF	TGTGCCAGCAGCTTTCGGGCGGGGGGGCTTCTAGTTGAGACCCAGTACTTC
TRBJ2-3	TRBV29-1	TRBD1	.	CSVWDRGTDTQYF	TGCAGCGTTTGGGACAGGGGGACAGATACGCAGTATTTT
TRBJ2-7	TRBV7-2	.	.	CASSLQAYEQYF	TGTGCCAGCAGCCTACAGGCCTACGAGCAGTACTTC
TRBJ1-3	TRBV5-6	.	.	CASSLEGGFSGNTIYF	TGTGCCAGCAGCTTGGAGGGGGGATTCTCTGGAAACACCATATATTTT
TRBJ2-1	TRBV5-1	TRBD1	.	CASSRTSPGGNEQFF	TGCGCCAGCAGCCGAACAAGCCCAGGGGGCAATGAGCAGTTCTTC
TRBJ2-7	TRBV28	.	.	CASSITGYWQYF	TGTGCCAGCAGTATAACAGGTTATTGGCAGTACTTC
TRBJ2-7	TRBV14	TRBD2	.	CASSQELWTSGSYRTEQYF	TGTGCCAGCAGCCAAGAGTTATGGACTAGCGGTTCATACCGTACGGAGCAGTACTTC
TRBJ1-5	TRBV15	TRBD1	.	CATSRETGGEEQPQHF	TGTGCCACCAGCAGAGAGACAGGGGGCGAGGAGCAGCCCCAGCATTTT
TRBJ2-5	TRBV7-2	.	.	CASSPPRADPGETQYF	TGTGCCAGCAGCCCACCTCGAGCGGACCCGGGGGAGACCCAGTACTTC
TRBJ2-7	TRBV15	.	.	CATSRGQPYEQYF	TGTGCCACCAGCAGAGGACAGCCCTACGAGCAGTACTTC
TRBJ2-7	TRBV10-3	TRBD2	once	CAISEPRTSGYYEQYF	TGTGCCATCAGTGAACCCCGGACTAGCGGTTACTACGAGCAGTACTTC
TRBJ1-1	TRBV19	.	.	CASSPRALSNTEAFF	TGTGCCAGTAGTCCCCGGGCACTGTCGAACACTGAAGCTTTCTTT
TRBJ2-7	TRBV7-2	.	.	CASSLAGGIGYEQYF	TGTGCCAGCAGCTTAGCGGGGGGTATCGGTTACGAGCAGTACTTC
TRBJ2-7	TRBV14	.	.	CASSQDATESPYEQYF	TGTGCCAGCAGCCAAGATGCGACAGAGTCCCCCTACGAGCAGTACTTC
TRBJ2-3	TRBV28	TRBD1	.	CASSSPGQGKRTDTQYF	TGTGCCAGCAGTTCCCCGGGACAGGGGAAAAGAACAGATACGCAGTATTTT
TRBJ2-7	TRBV6-4	.	.	CASRHIDGTYEQYF	TGTGCCAGCAGACATATTGACGGAACCTACGAGCAGTACTTC